These 16 T cell receptor beta chains originate from one sample sequenced in a study of blood T cell repertoires in COVID-19. Measured with immunoSEQ multiplex PCR; TCRdb has only the in-frame clones, and not every one. The sample holds some 130,000 clones; almost 80% are singletons and the top ten take approximately 10%. The sample taken for sequencing was peripheral blood. Every receptor here comes from a man between 60 and 75 years old who had recovered from COVID-19.

The table lists this clone with a count of one. The chain has TRBV6-6 and TRBJ2-1; 7 bases are a match to TRBD2. CDR3 size: 15 residues. V was clipped by 2 bases and J by 2 bases; unmatched bases: 3. The V gene's germline CDR1 is MNHNY and CDR2 SVGAGI (reference sequence). CDR3 residues: CASSYGAGAYNEQFF. The CDR3 coding sequence is TGTGCCAGCAGTTACGGGGCGGGGGCCTACAATGAGCAGTTCTTC.

The chain uses TRBV5-1 and TRBJ2-3; D unresolved. This CDR3 region has 16 residues. Trimming left V 0 bases short and J 2 bases short, with 13 bases between. CDR1 and CDR2 from the germline V gene are SGHRS and YFSETQ. CDR3 bases: TGCGCCAGCAGCTTGGGCACCTCCAGCGCCACAGATACGCAGTATTTT. This translates into CASSLGTSSATDTQYF.

V usage is TRBV3-1 (or the pseudogene TRBV3-2) and J usage is TRBJ1-2; D is uncertain. CDR3 size: 13 residues. V lost 4 bases to trimming and J lost 5 bases, with 11 bases between them. CDR1 LGHDT and CDR2 YNNKEL come from the germline V gene (reference sequence). This chain's CDR3 is CASSLPGRYGYTF. The CDR3 region has the DNA TGTGCCAGCAGCCTTCCAGGTCGGTATGGCTACACCTTC.

This rearrangement joins TRBV7-8 to TRBJ1-5, with D perhaps matching TRBD1 (6 bases). Germline V lookup: CDR1 SGHVS, CDR2 FQNEAQ. This CDR3 comprises 15 residues. The V end was cut by 6 bases, the J end by 0 bases, with 12 bases between. CDR3: CASRPGANSNQPQHF. The CDR3 nucleotides read TGTGCCAGCAGACCAGGGGCCAATAGCAATCAGCCCCAGCATTTT.

This chain uses TRBV7-8 with TRBJ2-5, with a tentative D call TRBD1 (6 bases). CDR3 length: 16 residues. Deletions cut 4 bases from V and 1 base from J, with 16 bases between. Germline values: CDR1 SGHVS, CDR2 FQNEAQ. CDR3 coding DNA: TGTGCCAGCAGCTCACCCAGGGGAAGGGTCCAAGAGACCCAGTACTTC. Its translation: CASSSPRGRVQETQYF.

The gene calls are TRBV29-1 and TRBJ1-1; TRBD1 matches 8 bases. The J segment lost 5 bases and the V segment lost 6 bases, leaving 5 bases of the junction unmatched. The CDR3 has 12 residues. Germline V gene sequence: CDR1 SQVTM, CDR2 ANQGSEA. CDR3 region: CSVARQGTEAFF. The DNA of the CDR3 is TGCAGCGTAGCTAGACAGGGGACTGAAGCTTTCTTT.

This chain links TRBV24-1 with TRBJ2-1; possible D gene TRBD1, 5 bases. Trimming took 1 base from V and 7 from J, leaving 13 bases between them. Germline CDR1 KGHDR, CDR2 SFDVKD. This CDR3 comprises 15 residues. The CDR3 loop is CATSDFYQGRNEQFF. CDR3 bases: TGTGCCACCAGTGATTTTTACCAGGGCCGGAATGAGCAGTTCTTC.

The gene calls are TRBV28 and TRBJ2-2; possible D gene TRBD2, 6 bases. The V gene lost 7 bases and the J gene lost 2 bases, with 11 bases spanning the gap. The CDR3 contains 14 residues. Germline lookup yields CDR1 MDHEN and CDR2 SYDVKM. As DNA, the CDR3 is TGTGCCAGCACCCCCGGGGGAAACACCGGGGAGCTGTTTTTT. Protein product: CASTPGGNTGELFF.

The chain uses TRBV4-3 and TRBJ1-4; D remains ambiguous. Looked up from germline, CDR1 is LGHNA and CDR2 is YSLEER. The V and J ends lost 1 base and 3 bases respectively, with 6 bases between them. This CDR3 region has 14 residues. The DNA for the CDR3 is TGCGCCAGCAGCCAAGTATCCTCTAATGAAAAACTGTTTTTT. This encodes CASSQVSSNEKLFF.

This rearrangement joins TRBV6-2 or TRBV6-3 to TRBJ2-2; possible D gene TRBD2, 5 bases. Trimming pared 2 bases from V and 5 bases from J, leaving 9 bases between. The V gene's germline CDR1 is MNHEY and CDR2 SVGEGT. The CDR3 runs 14 residues. The CDR3 DNA reads TGTGCCAGCAGTTACCTTCGGGAAACCGGGGAGCTGTTTTTT. Amino acids: CASSYLRETGELFF.

CDR3 loop: CASSQKTGGQETQYF. The CDR3 bases are TGTGCCAGCAGCCAAAAGACAGGCGGCCAAGAGACCCAGTACTTC. This chain joins TRBV7-2 and TRBJ2-5; the D gene is possibly TRBD1 (6 bases). There are 15 residues in the CDR3. Trimming removed 5 bases from V and 1 base from J, with 14 bases in between. The germline gives CDR1 SGHTA, CDR2 FQGNSA.

V and J are TRBV10-3 and TRBJ1-5, with a tentative D call TRBD1 (5 bases). Germline V CDR1 and CDR2: ENHRY, SYGVKD. CDR3 size: 13 residues. Trimming took 4 bases from V and 4 from J, leaving 8 bases between them. CDR3 loop: CAISAGPNQPQHF. The DNA of the CDR3 is TGTGCCATCAGTGCAGGGCCTAATCAGCCCCAGCATTTT.

The V and J genes are TRBV2 and TRBJ1-2, with TRBD1 matching 11 bases. CDR1 is SNHLY, CDR2 FYNNEI, per germline. Trimming took 1 base from V and 0 from J; bases not matched to a gene: 13. The CDR3 has 20 amino acids. CDR3 in DNA: TGTGCCAGCAGTGAAGGGACAGGGGGCTCGGGGTTTTTGGCTAACTATGGCTACACCTTC. It specifies CASSEGTGGSGFLANYGYTF. Full variable domain (rest looked up from reference TRBV2 and TRBJ1-2): EPEVTQTPSHQVTQMGQEVILRCVPISNHLYFYWYRQILGQKVEFLVSFYNNEISEKSEIFDDQFSVERPDGSNFTLKIRSTKLEDSAMYFCASSEGTGGSGFLANYGYTFGSGTRLTVV.

In nucleotides, the CDR3 is TGCGCCAGCAGCCGGGGACTAGCGGGAATCGGGGAGCTGTTTTTT. It yields the protein CASSRGLAGIGELFF. The rearrangement joins TRBV4-3 to TRBJ2-2; 13 nucleotides match TRBD2. Germline CDR1 is LGHNA and CDR2 is YSLEER. Germline trimming cut 4 bases from V and 7 bases from J; bases unmatched to any gene: 3. CDR3 length: 15 amino acids.

The chain has TRBV12-5 and TRBJ2-3; TRBD2 agrees at 7 bases. This CDR3 is 11 amino acids long. Looked up from germline, CDR1 is LGHNT and CDR2 is FRNRAP. V shed 6 bases, J shed 12 bases, and the junction held 6 bases outside the gene matches. The CDR3 protein is CASGHGRYQYF. CDR3 nucleotide sequence: TGTGCTAGTGGCCACGGGAGGTACCAGTATTTT.

J is TRBJ1-6 and V is TRBV12-3 or TRBV12-4, with a possible D match to TRBD1 (6 bases). V shed 6 bases and J shed 6 bases, with 9 bases lying between them. This CDR3 spans 13 amino acids. The CDR3 nucleotides are TGTGCCAGCAGACAGGGTGGTAATTCACCCCTCCACTTT. This gives the protein CASRQGGNSPLHF.